The rows below give T cell receptor beta chains drawn from one sample of a study of blood T cell repertoires in COVID-19. Measured with immunoSEQ multiplex PCR; TCRdb has only the in-frame clones, and not every one. The sample lists over 450,000 clones, 89% occurring once. Sequences were obtained from peripheral blood. All receptors derive from a man between 18 and 29 years old with COVID-19, enrolled during active disease. The CDR3 runs from the conserved cysteine through the conserved F or W. The D gene is left open where the match is weak. Not every row has a clone size; where given, it reads once, few, many or a size class.

>TRBV7-9|NA|TRBD2|TRBJ2-3
TGTGCCAGCAGCGGCGGACTAGCGGGGGGAGATACGCAGTATTTT
CASSGGLAGGDTQYF
>TRBV9|NA|NA|TRBJ1-1
TGTGCCAGCAGCGTAGCTGAAAGAGGAACTGAAGCTTTCTTT
CASSVAERGTEAFF
>TRBV12-2|once|NA|TRBJ2-3
TGTGCAAGTCGCTTGACGGGACAGGGAACAGATACGCAGTATTTT
CASRLTGQGTDTQYF
>TRBV25-1|few|NA|TRBJ2-3
TGTGCCAGCAGTGAAGGGGGGACAGCAGATACGCAGTATTTT
CASSEGGTADTQYF
>TRBV3-1/TRBV3-2|NA|TRBD2|TRBJ2-5
TGTGCCAGCAGCCAAGGCGGGGCTAGCGGGGGAGAGACCCAGTACTTC
CASSQGGASGGETQYF
>TRBV4-1|NA|TRBD1|TRBJ2-1
TGCGCCAGCAGCCAGACCGGGACAGGGAGATACAATGAGCAGTTCTTC
CASSQTGTGRYNEQFF
>TRBV24-1|NA|TRBD1|TRBJ2-5
TGTGCCACCAGTGATTTCTACAGGGGGCAGTCGGAGACCCAGTACTTC
CATSDFYRGQSETQYF
>TRBV4-1|NA|TRBD2|TRBJ2-1
TGCGCCAGCAGCCAAGCGGGGGGGGCGAAGAGCAATGAGCAGTTCTTC
CASSQAGGAKSNEQFF
>TRBV3-1/TRBV3-2|NA|NA|TRBJ2-2
TGTGCCAGCAGCGGAACAGGGACCGGGGAGCTGTTTTTT
CASSGTGTGELFF
>TRBV27|NA|TRBD2|TRBJ2-7
TGTGCCAGCAGTTTAAGCGGGGCCATATACGAGCAGTACTTC
CASSLSGAIYEQYF
>TRBV12-3/TRBV12-4|NA|NA|TRBJ2-3
TGTGCCAGCAGTTTTCTTGGAGCAGATACGCAGTATTTT
CASSFLGADTQYF
>TRBV5-8|NA|NA|TRBJ1-2
TGTGCCAGCAGCTTCCCCAGGACTAACTATGGCTACACCTTC
CASSFPRTNYGYTF
>TRBV5-1|NA|TRBD1|TRBJ1-1
TGCGCCAGCAGCACGGGGACAGGGAAGCCTGAAGCTTTCTTT
CASSTGTGKPEAFF
>TRBV2|NA|NA|TRBJ1-2
TGTGCCAGCAGTGAAGGGGCGGGCGGCTATGGCTACACCTTC
CASSEGAGGYGYTF
>TRBV27|once|NA|TRBJ2-3
TGTGCCAGCAACCCAAAGCGGGCTAGCACAGATACGCAGTATTTT
CASNPKRASTDTQYF
>TRBV27|NA|NA|TRBJ2-1
TGTGCCAGCAGTTTTAGTGGGGCGGAGCAGTTCTTC
CASSFSGAEQFF
>TRBV6-1|NA|NA|TRBJ2-3
TGTGCCAGCAGTATAACAGATACGCAGTATTTT
CASSITDTQYF
>TRBV6-2/TRBV6-3|NA|NA|TRBJ2-2
TGTGCCAGCAGCCTGAGAACCCAGGGTGGTGGTGGCACCGGGGAGCTGTTTTTT
CASSLRTQGGGGTGELFF
>TRBV5-4|NA|TRBD1|TRBJ2-7
TGTGCCAGCAGCAGTAAACAGGGGGCTGAAGACGAGCAGTACTTC
CASSSKQGAEDEQYF
>TRBV23-1|NA|TRBD1|TRBJ2-5
TGCGCCAGCCCCCAAGAACAGGGGCTGGAGGAGACCCAGTACTTC
CASPQEQGLEETQYF
>TRBV10-2|NA|TRBD1|TRBJ1-2
TGCGCCAGCACCTATGGGACAGGGACCCATGGCTACACCTTC
CASTYGTGTHGYTF
>TRBV6-2/TRBV6-3|once|NA|TRBJ2-2
TGTGCCAGCAGTCAGACCGGGGAGCTGTTTTTT
CASSQTGELFF
>TRBV7-9|once|TRBD1|TRBJ1-2
TGTGCCAGCAGCGCAGGGACAGAGTACGTCTACACCTTC
CASSAGTEYVYTF
>TRBV6-2/TRBV6-3|NA|TRBD1|TRBJ1-5
TGTGCCAGCAGTTCCTACGTGACAGGGGCTACCCTTCAGCCCCAGCATTTT
CASSSYVTGATLQPQHF
>TRBV27|NA|NA|TRBJ2-2
TGTGCCAGCCTCTCCCTGGAGACCGGGGAGCTGTTTTTT
CASLSLETGELFF
>TRBV18|NA|TRBD2|TRBJ2-7
TGTGCCAGCTCACCGTATACGGGAGGGGGTTACGAGCAGTACTTC
CASSPYTGGGYEQYF
>TRBV2|NA|TRBD2|TRBJ2-3
TGTGCCAGCACTCCCGGGAGGGGCACAGATACGCAGTATTTT
CASTPGRGTDTQYF
>TRBV3-1/TRBV3-2|NA|NA|TRBJ1-3
TGTGCCAGCAGCCAAGTCGGGGACACCATATATTTT
CASSQVGDTIYF
>TRBV2|NA|NA|TRBJ1-1
TGTGCCAGCAGGGCCACATTGAACACTGAAGCTTTCTTT
CASRATLNTEAFF
>TRBV5-4|NA|TRBD2|TRBJ2-7
TGTGCCAGCAGCGGCACTAGCGGGAGGGCTTCTGAGCAGTACTTC
CASSGTSGRASEQYF